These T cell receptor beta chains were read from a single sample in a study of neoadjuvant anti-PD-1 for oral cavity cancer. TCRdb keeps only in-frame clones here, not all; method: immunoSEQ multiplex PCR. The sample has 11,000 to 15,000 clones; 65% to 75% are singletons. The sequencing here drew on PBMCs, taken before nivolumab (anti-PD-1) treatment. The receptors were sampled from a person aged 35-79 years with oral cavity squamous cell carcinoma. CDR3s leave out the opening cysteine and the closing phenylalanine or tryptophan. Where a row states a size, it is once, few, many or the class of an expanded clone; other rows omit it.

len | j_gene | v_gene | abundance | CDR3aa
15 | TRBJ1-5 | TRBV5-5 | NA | ASSLVAGTSSNQPQH
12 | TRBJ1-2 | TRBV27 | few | ASSTREVNYGYT
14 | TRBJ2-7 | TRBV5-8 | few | ASSPAYRGRPYEQY
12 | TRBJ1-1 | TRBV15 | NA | ATSRDRSGTEAF
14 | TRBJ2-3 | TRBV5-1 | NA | ASSLGASGGSDTQY
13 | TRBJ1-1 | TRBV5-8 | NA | ASSFGQGWNTEAF
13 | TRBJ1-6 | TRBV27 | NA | ASSQGPTSYSPLH
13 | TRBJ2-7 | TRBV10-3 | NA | AISGPGQDSYEQY
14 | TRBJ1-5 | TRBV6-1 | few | ASSAGAGRSNQPQH
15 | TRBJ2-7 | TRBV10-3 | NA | AIRGTSGRSTEAEQY
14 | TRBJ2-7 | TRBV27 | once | ASSSWTSGSFYEQY
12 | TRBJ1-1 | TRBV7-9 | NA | ASSPWNPGTEAF
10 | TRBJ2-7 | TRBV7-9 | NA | AGGQGSYEQY
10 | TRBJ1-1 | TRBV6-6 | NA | ASSYTRAEAF
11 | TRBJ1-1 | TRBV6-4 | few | ASRHEGNTEAF
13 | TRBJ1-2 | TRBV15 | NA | ATSRAGQANYGYT
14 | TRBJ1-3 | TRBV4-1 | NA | ASSQGRWNSGNTIY
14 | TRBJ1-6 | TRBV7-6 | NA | ASSQGGSSYNSPLH
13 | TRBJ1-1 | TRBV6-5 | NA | ASGDAGAGNTEAF
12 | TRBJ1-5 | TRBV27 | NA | ASSFAGINQPQH
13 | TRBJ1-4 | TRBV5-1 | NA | ASRDRRVPNEKLF
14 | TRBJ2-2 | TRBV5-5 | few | ASSLPLRTLGRELF
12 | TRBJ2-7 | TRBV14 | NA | ASSSRAHSYEQY
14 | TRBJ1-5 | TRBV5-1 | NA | ASSLVAGGANQPQH
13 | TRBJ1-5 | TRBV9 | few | ASGAGQGSPQPQH